These 9 T cell receptor beta chains were all obtained from the same sample, sequenced in a study of blood T cell repertoires in COVID-19. The repertoire was sequenced with immunoSEQ multiplex PCR; TCRdb's copy has only in-frame clones and lacks some. The table includes almost 350,000 clones, roughly 89% detected once. Material for sequencing was peripheral blood. The receptors were gathered from an older woman with COVID-19, enrolled during active disease.

This rearrangement joins TRBV5-8 to TRBJ2-5, with TRBD2 matching 12 bases. The length of the CDR3 is 17 residues. J gave up 5 bases and V 1 base, and 9 bases lay outside the gene matches. CDR1 and CDR2 from the germline V gene are SGHTS and YDEGEE. As DNA, the CDR3 is TGTGCCAGCAGCTTGAGAATCACTAGCGGGGGGTTCGAGACCCAGTACTTC. Translating it yields CASSLRITSGGFETQYF. The complete variable domain, with remaining parts taken from reference TRBV5-8 and TRBJ2-5, reads EAGVTQSPTHLIKTRGQQATLRCSPISGHTSVYWYQQALGLGLQFLLWYDEGEERNRGNFPPRFSGRQFPNYSSELNVNALELEDSALYLCASSLRITSGGFETQYFGPGTRLLVL.

A single count supports this clone. The gene calls are TRBV7-2 and TRBJ2-7; unclear D gene. CDR3 size: 11 residues. CDR1 and CDR2 (germline): SGHTA, FQGNSA. Trimming stripped 5 bases from V and 4 bases from J, with 6 bases between. CDR3 sequence: CASSEHYEQYF. CDR3 DNA sequence: TGTGCCAGCAGCGAACATTACGAGCAGTACTTC.

The chain is built from TRBV19 and TRBJ1-1; no clear D gene. CDR3 length equals 14 residues. Germline V gene sequence: CDR1 LNHDA, CDR2 SQIVND (reference sequence). Trimming removed 0 bases at V and 1 base at J, with 6 bases between. This chain's CDR3 is CASSIEQRNTEAFF. CDR3 nucleotide sequence: TGTGCCAGTAGTATAGAACAGAGGAACACTGAAGCTTTCTTT.

This rearrangement joins TRBV6-1 to TRBJ1-5, with D unresolved. V lost 5 bases and J lost 0, with 5 bases in between. The CDR3 length is 13 residues. Germline CDR1 MNHNS, CDR2 SASEGT. The DNA for the CDR3 is TGTGCCAGCAGTTCAAATAGCAATCAGCCCCAGCATTTT. Amino acids: CASSSNSNQPQHF.

The J gene is TRBJ2-5, the V gene TRBV2; 15 bases are shared with TRBD2. The CDR3 totals 18 residues. Losses at the gene ends were 5 bases for V and 6 bases for J; bases not matched to a gene: 13. Germline CDR1 and CDR2: SNHLY and FYNNEI. The CDR3 DNA is TGTGCCAGCAGTTTTGGACTAGCGGGGGGGCCCGGGCTGAAGACCCAGTACTTC. This gives the protein CASSFGLAGGPGLKTQYF.

V usage is TRBV28 and J usage is TRBJ1-2; weak D call: TRBD1 (6 bases). This CDR3 comprises 14 residues. Trimming removed 5 bases from V and 8 bases from J, with 18 bases in between. Germline-derived CDR1 and CDR2 are MDHEN and SYDVKM. CDR3 sequence: CASSPQGFRLGYTF. DNA of the CDR3: TGTGCCAGCAGTCCACAGGGATTTAGGCTAGGCTACACCTTC.

This clone was seen a handful of times. This chain joins TRBV19 and TRBJ1-2; maybe TRBD1 (6 bases). The ends were cut back, 9 bases at V and 0 bases at J, with 11 bases in the middle. CDR1 is LNHDA, CDR2 SQIVND, per germline (reference sequence). The CDR3 extends over 13 amino acids. The CDR3, as DNA: TGTGCCAGCTTGGACAGTACTAACTATGGCTACACCTTC. It yields the protein CASLDSTNYGYTF.

V usage is TRBV18 and J usage is TRBJ1-3; a weak D match, TRBD1 (6 bases). Deletions cut 3 bases from V and 0 bases from J, with 9 bases between. Looked up from germline, CDR1 is KGHSH and CDR2 is LQKENI. The CDR3 length is 15 residues. CDR3 in DNA: TGTGCCAGCTCACCCGACAGGATCTCTGGAAACACCATATATTTT. It is translated as CASSPDRISGNTIYF. The variable domain in full, completed from reference TRBV18 and TRBJ1-3, reads NAGVMQNPRHLVRRRGQEARLRCSPMKGHSHVYWYRQLPEEGLKFMVYLQKENIIDESGMPKERFSAEFPKEGPSILRIQQVVRGDSAAYFCASSPDRISGNTIYFGEGSWLTVV.

The V call is TRBV29-1, the J call TRBJ2-3; D gene unclear. Trimming pared 4 bases from V and 0 bases from J, leaving 17 bases between. Germline CDR1 SQVTM, CDR2 ANQGSEA. The CDR3 runs to 16 residues. The CDR3: CSVGFQESSSTDTQYF. The CDR3 DNA is TGCAGCGTTGGGTTTCAGGAATCTTCTAGCACAGATACGCAGTATTTT.